These T cell receptor beta chains were read from a single sample in a study of OX40 agonist ivuxolimab in advanced cancers. Using immunoSEQ multiplex PCR, the repertoire was profiled, and TCRdb retains in-frame clones only, with some absent. The sample holds 53,000 or so clones, nearly 90% seen once. The source was CD4+ or CD8+ T cells sorted from blood, collected in a trial of the OX40 agonist ivuxolimab. The source is an adult with an advanced solid tumor such as melanoma, head and neck, liver or kidney cancer. The CDR3 runs from the conserved cysteine through the conserved F or W. Fields, in order: V gene, D gene, clone size, J gene, CDR3 DNA, CDR3 protein. The D gene is left open where the match is weak. The size of a clone is reported for some rows only, either as once, few or many, or as a class for expanded clones.

V: TRBV27; D: NA; size: NA; J: TRBJ1-1; DNA: TGTGCCAGCAGTCCCCAGGAGCTGAACACTGAAGCTTTCTTT; CDR3: CASSPQELNTEAFF
V: TRBV28; D: NA; size: NA; J: TRBJ2-7; DNA: TGTGCCAGCAGTACCTCCGGACAGTTACCGTACTTC; CDR3: CASSTSGQLPYF
V: TRBV18; D: TRBD1; size: few; J: TRBJ1-2; DNA: TGTGCCAGCTCACCCTCGGACAGGGTAGGTGGCTACACCTTC; CDR3: CASSPSDRVGGYTF
V: TRBV2; D: NA; size: NA; J: TRBJ1-2; DNA: TGTGCCAGCAGTGAAGCTGTGGGCTACACCTTC; CDR3: CASSEAVGYTF
V: TRBV4-1; D: NA; size: NA; J: TRBJ1-6; DNA: TGCGCCAGCAGCCCCGGACCGACCAATTCACCCCTCCACTTT; CDR3: CASSPGPTNSPLHF
V: TRBV30; D: TRBD1; size: NA; J: TRBJ2-5; DNA: TGTGCCTGGAGTGTAAAGGGGGCGGGAGAGACCCAGTACTTC; CDR3: CAWSVKGAGETQYF
V: TRBV7-6; D: TRBD2; size: NA; J: TRBJ2-2; DNA: TGTGCCAGCAGCTTAACAGCGGGAGACACCGGGGAGCTGTTTTTT; CDR3: CASSLTAGDTGELFF
V: TRBV5-1; D: TRBD2; size: NA; J: TRBJ2-2; DNA: TGCGCCAGCCGAAGGACTAGCGGGGGGCCGGGGACCGGGGAGCTGTTTTTT; CDR3: CASRRTSGGPGTGELFF
V: TRBV5-1; D: NA; size: NA; J: TRBJ2-3; DNA: TGCGCCAGCAGCTTGTCCGGGCCCAACACAGATACGCAGTATTTT; CDR3: CASSLSGPNTDTQYF
V: TRBV18; D: NA; size: NA; J: TRBJ1-1; DNA: TGTGCCAGCTCACCATTTAAGGAAACTGAAGCTTTCTTT; CDR3: CASSPFKETEAFF
V: TRBV4-2; D: NA; size: once; J: TRBJ2-5; DNA: TGTGCCAGCAGCCACGAACAAGAGACCCAGTACTTC; CDR3: CASSHEQETQYF
V: TRBV6-5; D: NA; size: NA; J: TRBJ2-1; DNA: TGTGCCAGCAGCGCCCAGTACAATGAGCAGTTCTTC; CDR3: CASSAQYNEQFF
V: TRBV6-5; D: TRBD1; size: NA; J: TRBJ1-2; DNA: TGTGCCAGCAGTTTACAGGGGGCGCAGGGCTACACCTTC; CDR3: CASSLQGAQGYTF
V: TRBV7-2; D: NA; size: NA; J: TRBJ2-3; DNA: TGTGCCAGCAGCCCGAACACAGATACGCAGTATTTT; CDR3: CASSPNTDTQYF
V: TRBV5-4; D: TRBD2; size: NA; J: TRBJ2-7; DNA: TGTGCCAGCAGCTCAGGGACTAGCGGCTACGAGCAGTACTTC; CDR3: CASSSGTSGYEQYF
V: TRBV6-5; D: NA; size: NA; J: TRBJ1-1; DNA: TGTGCCAGCAGCCCACCGGGCTACACTGAAGCTTTCTTT; CDR3: CASSPPGYTEAFF
V: TRBV10-3; D: NA; size: NA; J: TRBJ1-2; DNA: TGTGCCAGCAACTCCCAGGGTAATTCATTGGGTGGCTACACCTTC; CDR3: CASNSQGNSLGGYTF
V: TRBV14; D: NA; size: NA; J: TRBJ1-3; DNA: TGTGCCAGCAGCCAAGTTGGATACGGAAACACCATATATTTT; CDR3: CASSQVGYGNTIYF
V: TRBV30; D: NA; size: NA; J: TRBJ2-7; DNA: TGTGCCTGGAGCGGAGGGTCCGGCGAGCAGTACTTC; CDR3: CAWSGGSGEQYF
V: TRBV6-1; D: NA; size: NA; J: TRBJ1-1; DNA: TGTGCCAGCATCCGGTTCACTGAAGCTTTCTTT; CDR3: CASIRFTEAFF
V: TRBV19; D: NA; size: NA; J: TRBJ1-2; DNA: TGTGCCAGTAGTACGCGACAGGCCTATGGCTACACCTTC; CDR3: CASSTRQAYGYTF
V: TRBV2; D: NA; size: once; J: TRBJ1-4; DNA: TGTGCCAGCAGTGAGCAGCAGGGCATGAATGAAAAACTGTTTTTT; CDR3: CASSEQQGMNEKLFF
V: TRBV5-1; D: NA; size: NA; J: TRBJ2-7; DNA: TGCGCCAGCAGCTTGGCTTCCCGGAGCGAGCAGTACTTC; CDR3: CASSLASRSEQYF
V: TRBV25-1; D: NA; size: NA; J: TRBJ2-2; DNA: TGTGCCAGCAGTGAATGGGGACGGATGAACACCGGGGAGCTGTTTTTT; CDR3: CASSEWGRMNTGELFF
V: TRBV10-3; D: TRBD2; size: few; J: TRBJ2-3; DNA: TGTGCCATCACTGATAGCGGGGTAGATACGCAGTATTTT; CDR3: CAITDSGVDTQYF
V: TRBV25-1; D: TRBD2; size: NA; J: TRBJ2-7; DNA: TGTGCCAGCAGTCCTGGGCGGGGGGGGTACGAGCAGTACTTC; CDR3: CASSPGRGGYEQYF
V: TRBV18; D: NA; size: NA; J: TRBJ2-2; DNA: TGTGCCAGCTCACCTGACAAGGGGGGGAACACCGGGGAGCTGTTTTTT; CDR3: CASSPDKGGNTGELFF
V: TRBV2; D: NA; size: NA; J: TRBJ1-3; DNA: TGTGCCAGCAGTTTTGGAATCTCTGGAAACACCATATATTTT; CDR3: CASSFGISGNTIYF
V: TRBV9; D: NA; size: once; J: TRBJ1-1; DNA: TGTGCCAGCAGCGCCGGGACGGGAATGAACACTGAAGCTTTCTTT; CDR3: CASSAGTGMNTEAFF
V: TRBV9; D: NA; size: NA; J: TRBJ1-2; DNA: TGTGCCAGCAGCGCAAACGTTAACTATGGCTACACCTTC; CDR3: CASSANVNYGYTF
V: TRBV7-2; D: NA; size: NA; J: TRBJ2-5; DNA: TGTGCCAGCAGCTTACGGGCGCAAAGAGAGACCCAGTACTTC; CDR3: CASSLRAQRETQYF
V: TRBV6-5; D: NA; size: NA; J: TRBJ1-2; DNA: TGTGCCAGCAGAGGCGGGGCAGGGGAAGGCTACACCTTC; CDR3: CASRGGAGEGYTF
V: TRBV9; D: NA; size: NA; J: TRBJ1-2; DNA: TGTGCCAGCAGCCCGTCCGGGGCGGACTATGGCTACACCTTC; CDR3: CASSPSGADYGYTF